This T cell receptor beta chain was profiled in a study of T cells in localized non-small cell lung cancer. Study-wide results and limits: A higher density of T cells in blood coincided with extended overall survival.

Sequencing was performed with immunoSEQ multiplex PCR; in TCRdb, only in-frame clones are kept and a portion is missing. The sample shows approximately 37,000 clones, more than 75% of them seen only once. With respect to this clone: The target antigen is unknown.

The CDR3 spans 14 residues. In germline, CDR1 is SGHVS, CDR2 FNYEAQ. J lost 7 bases, V lost 1 base, and 7 bases had no gene match. V usage is TRBV7-6 and J usage is TRBJ2-7; 7 positions match TRBD1. The source material was peripheral blood, sampled before any cancer treatment. The clonotype comes from a man aged 18 to 55 with stage I lung adenocarcinoma. CDR3: CASSLEQGVGEQYF. The CDR3 nucleotides are TGTGCCAGCAGCTTAGAGCAGGGGGTAGGGGAGCAGTACTTC.